This T cell receptor beta chain was documented in a study of T cells in Graves' hyperthyroidism and ophthalmopathy (dated by TCRdb to the late 2010s). General notes on the study: Peripheral blood samples were taken at initial diagnosis, before any treatment was given. For training and testing, the roughly 100 patients in the discovery cohort were randomly divided in a 7:3 ratio. The paper reports TCR Vbeta CDR3 sequencing of about 140 peripheral blood samples: around 45 ophthalmopathy, under 80 hyperthyroidism and roughly 17 progressor patients. The study also compared thyroid tissue and blood T-cell repertoires from more than 5 Graves' hyperthyroidism patients. Following sampling, methimazole starting at 30 mg daily was given to hyperthyroidism patients, and high-dose intravenous methylprednisolone was given to ophthalmopathy patients. A discovery cohort of about a hundred patients, 43 with Graves' ophthalmopathy and approximately 55 with stable Graves' hyperthyroidism, was used to find distinguishing TCR V-J signatures. Prospective prediction of ophthalmopathy was tested in an independent validation cohort of about 19 hyperthyroidism patients and 15 to 17 patients who later progressed to ophthalmopathy. General findings and caveats noted by the study authors: No statistical method was used to set the sample size in advance, and investigators knew the group allocation. In cross-validation, a model built on a 13 V-J signature told ophthalmopathy apart from stable hyperthyroidism with 87.88% sensitivity and about 81% specificity, and in testing the same model reached 80%/75%. In validation, the model predicted progression to ophthalmopathy with 65% to 71% sensitivity and 72% to 85% specificity, a median of around six months before onset. Most expanded thyroid clonotypes (frequency above 0.001) were also detected in blood, suggesting blood repertoires may reflect thyroid immune responses.

A patient counted as having stable Graves' hyperthyroidism if no progression to ophthalmopathy occurred over 18 months of follow-up. The hyperthyroidism patients were between 18 and 65 years old and newly diagnosed, with a disease duration of less than 2 months. Exclusion was applied to patients with uncontrolled infections, other autoimmune diseases, pregnancy or lactation. Diagnoses were based on clinical symptoms, serum thyroxine and TRAb, thyroid ultrasound and orbital computed tomography. PBMCs were isolated from roughly 10 ml of fresh peripheral blood by Ficoll-Paque density gradient centrifugation. Total RNA was extracted with Trizol reagent, and quality was checked on an Agilent 2100 Bioanalyzer. About this clonotype: It has no known antigen specificity. The junction shows a germline mismatch at one end, possibly a read error.

CDR1 and CDR2, per the germline V gene, are SGHRS and YFSETQ. The CDR3 runs 14 amino acids, cysteine and phenylalanine included. The CDR3 DNA has 42 bases and is translated from base 1. The TCR beta CDR3 regions were amplified from the RNA transcripts. A first-round RT-PCR of the TCR CDR3 used the HTBI primer set with the Qiagen OneStep RT-PCR kit. A second multiplex PCR round built the libraries, followed by size selection and purification. Sequencing of the libraries was done on an Illumina HiSeq2000 using paired-end 100 bp reads. Per the authors' processing: SOAPnuke was used to process the raw data, with reads discarded if the reads contained adapters or uncalled bases, had a mean Phred below 15, or lacked an exact constant-primer or identifier match. COPE v1.2.5 was used to merge high-quality paired reads, and clonotypes were defined as unique nucleotide sequences. MiTCR v1.1 was used to align clonotypes to the IMGT TRBV, TRBD and TRBJ reference segments. The analysis was restricted to V-J combinations with a frequency above 0.0001, which together covered 99% to 99.2% of the repertoires. The TCS score was defined as the ratio of F50 (clonal expansion) to E x V (chaos), calculated using BLOSUM62-based TCRdist between CDR3 peptides within each V-J. Welch's t-statistics and random forest reduced around 550 V-J features to about 13, which were used in a naive Bayes classifier (R e1071). Using fastp trimming at Q25 and MiXCR clonotype assembly, TCRdb reanalyzed the public sequencing data and kept in-frame beta chains. Every CDR3 protein is listed once, alongside the most common genes and DNA of its rows. TCRdb, rather than the study authors, made the V and J calls. Counted in this sample were hundreds of thousands of distinct CDR3 sequences; 25% of them appeared once. The top ten clones comprise around four fifths of the sample.

The receptor's source is a man aged 50 or older with Graves' hyperthyroidism. The sequence is built from TRBV5-1 and TRBJ2-1; the D region may be TRBD1 or TRBD2, each matching 5 bases equally. The sample comprised blood. The CDR3 region: CASSFGASYTEQFF. The DNA sequence is TGCGCCAGCAGCTTCGGGGCATCTTACACTGAGCAGTTCTTC.